This T cell receptor (beta chain) was captured in a study of blood T cell repertoires in COVID-19. Background on the study: Samples came from the United States, Italy and Spain, spanning acute and convalescent COVID-19.

The CDR3 covers 18 residues. Authors' processing steps: Cell counts per sample came from amplifying reference gene primers. Measured with immunoSEQ multiplex PCR; TCRdb has only the in-frame clones, and not every one. The DNA was the basis for D and trimming; V, J and clone size are from that table. This sample has around 110,000 clones, with 70% to 90% found just once. Material for sequencing was peripheral blood. The origin of this receptor is a man between 25 and 39 years old with acute or convalescent COVID-19. V gene TRBV7-5 combines with J gene TRBJ2-3; the table names TRBD2, a call not compared with the DNA. TRBV7-5 is deemed a pseudogene. In nucleotides, the CDR3 is TGTGCCCCACGAAACCCGGGACTAGCTCCGCGAGAGGCAGATACGCAGTATTTT. This encodes CAPRNPGLAPREADTQYF.